Given below is one T cell receptor (beta chain) in context. Its antigen is not identified. Clones were sequenced by immunoSEQ multiplex PCR, and TCRdb holds only the in-frame ones, with some missing. The data contain about 130,000 clones, 81% of them seen just once; the ten biggest clones take up roughly 5.9%. This record comes from a study of radiation and T cells in renal cell carcinoma. The wider study: Nephrectomy followed 15 Gy stereotactic body radiation by 4 weeks. Whole-study findings and limits: From baseline, blood top tumor clonotypes peaked at 2 weeks post-radiation. Baseline intratumoral clonotype presence is unknown without pretreatment biopsies.

Time point noted: blood 2 weeks post-SBRT. As to treatment: 15 Gy SBRT to primary tumor, nephrectomy 4 weeks later. Radiation-treated patients gave blood at baseline, week 2 and week 4. CDR1 and CDR2 (germline): LGHNT, FRNRAP. Trimming stripped 4 bases from V and 2 bases from J, with 11 bases between. This CDR3 is built from 14 residues. The starting material was blood, obtained from a patient whose treatment included radiotherapy and nephrectomy. The TCR comes from a man aged 50 or older with renal cell carcinoma. The rearrangement uses TRBV12-5 and TRBJ1-2; a possible D gene is TRBD1 (6 bases). The CDR3 DNA follows: TGTGCTAGTGGTTCCACAACAGGGAACTATGGCTACACCTTC. Translation: CASGSTTGNYGYTF.